This TCR beta chain appears in the sequencing data of a study of regulatory T cells in long-lasting Graves disease (dated by TCRdb to 2020 to 2022). With regard to the full study: To count as having persistent Graves' disease, a patient had to have received antithyroid drug treatment for over 5 years with TSH receptor autoantibodies remaining persistently positive. Peripheral blood TCR sequencing and RNA sequencing compared persistent Graves' disease patients with newly diagnosed Graves' disease patients. The study was registered as a clinical trial and conducted in China. A total of 35 or so samples were covered by TCR sequencing, comprising some 13 persistent and 20 or so newly diagnosed Graves' disease patients. On average, persistent Graves' disease patients in the clinical cohort had been on antithyroid drugs for about 10 years. Summary of the overall study and its limitations: Only the TCR beta chain was sequenced and analyzed. TRBV28, TRBJ1-2 and TRBJ2-5 were preferentially used in persistent disease, while TRBV20-1 and TRBJ2-1 were favored in newly diagnosed disease. Lower TCR Shannon entropy and fewer highly expanded clones were observed in persistent Graves' disease patients than in newly diagnosed patients, which suggested clonal expansion. Patients with persistent disease shared more public clonotypes (around 2,500) than newly diagnosed patients did (roughly 970). The small sample size was acknowledged by the authors as a limitation that may reduce accuracy. Because the primary lesion, thyroid tissue, could not be accessed, the study looked at peripheral blood alone.

Germline trimming: 5 bases from V, 6 bases from J; junction bases outside gene matches: 5. From a lookup of the germline V gene (reference sequence), CDR1 and CDR2 are SEHNR and FQNEAQ. Taken from cysteine to phenylalanine, the CDR3 has 15 residues. The only DNA kept is the CDR3, 45 bases in frame from the first base. The library was built by means of multiplex PCR. Sequencing instrument: Illumina HiSeq 4000. TCR beta libraries were built with iRepertoire HTBI primers and Arm-PCR amplification of CDR3 regions. PCR products were gel purified before sequencing. Per the source publication's procedure: A total of 60 to 80 TRBV and 14 TRBJ segments were identified across samples and were used for gene usage analysis of CDR3 amino acid clonotypes. Filtered high-quality paired reads were merged into contigs using COPE and FqMerger. BLAST was used to align contigs to IMGT TRBV, TRBD and TRBJ reference genes, with CDR3 defined following IMGT. Any clonotype with a frequency above 0.1% was counted as a highly expanded clone. Repertoire diversity was measured by Shannon entropy, and V-J evenness by the Gini coefficient. Clonotypes shared by more than one individual were considered public. TCRdb passed the public sequencing reads through fastp at Q25 and MiXCR, retaining productive beta sequences. Each CDR3 protein appears once, grouped with its most common genes and DNA. TCRdb, not the original authors, processed these V and J calls. This sample has 250,000 to 300,000 distinct CDR3 sequences in its table, and 20% to 25% of those were observed once. Jointly, the top ten make up around three fifths of the sample.

What the time point label conveys for this sample: persistent/refractory GD, antithyroid drugs over 5 years with positive TRAb. RNA was extracted from PBMCs in TRIzol for both TCR sequencing and RNA sequencing. The diagnosis of Graves' disease was made according to American Thyroid Association guidelines. Patients were recruited from an endocrinology department in Xi'an, China. Each patient gave roughly 10 milliliters of peripheral blood, collected in an EDTA anticoagulant tube. Ficoll Paque Plus density gradient separation was used to isolate PBMCs, and no further T cell sorting was done. An Agilent 2100 Bioanalyzer and agarose gel were used to check RNA quality, and a NanoDrop 2000 was used to measure RNA concentration. In regard to this clonotype: Its antigen target is currently unknown. Base quality data are lacking; no much larger clone is found one base away.

Here the chain combines TRBV7-9 and TRBJ1-4, and TRBD1 matches 11 of the central bases. The source was peripheral blood mononuclear cells (PBMCs), collected when the disease was refractory, from a patient treated with antithyroid drugs. This sequence originates from a female donor with Graves disease. The DNA reads TGTGCCAGCAGCCCGGACAGGGGGCAATATGAAAAACTGTTTTTT. Translated, this gives CASSPDRGQYEKLFF.